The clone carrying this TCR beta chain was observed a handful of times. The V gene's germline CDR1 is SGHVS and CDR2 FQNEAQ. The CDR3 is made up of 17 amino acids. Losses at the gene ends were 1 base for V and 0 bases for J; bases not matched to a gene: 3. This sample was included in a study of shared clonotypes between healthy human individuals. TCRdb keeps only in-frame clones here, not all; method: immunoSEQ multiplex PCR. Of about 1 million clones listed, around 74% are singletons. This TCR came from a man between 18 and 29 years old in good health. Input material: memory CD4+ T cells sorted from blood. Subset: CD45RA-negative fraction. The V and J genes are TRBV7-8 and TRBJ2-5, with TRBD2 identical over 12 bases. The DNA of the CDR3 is TGTGCCAGCAGCTTAGGGACTAGCGGGGCCAACCAAGAGACCCAGTACTTC. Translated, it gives CASSLGTSGANQETQYF.